Presented here are 21 T cell receptor beta chains from one specimen sequenced in a study of cytomegalovirus exposure and HLA in healthy donors. The PCR ran on 60 Vbeta and 13 Jbeta primers. Method: immunoSEQ multiplex PCR; TCRdb's copy keeps in-frame clones and lacks some. The sample yields around 150,000 clones, less than 80% seen once. The sequenced sample consisted of PBMCs. The receptors stem from a man aged 35-49 years in good health and CMV-seropositive.

The chain uses TRBV15 and TRBJ2-3; possibly TRBD2 for D (5 bases). This CDR3 region has 16 residues. V lost 5 bases to trimming and J lost 3 bases, with 18 bases between them. Germline CDR1 and CDR2: LNHNV and YYDKDF (reference sequence). The CDR3 DNA reads as TGTGCCACCAGCGGGGAGCCATTCACTTCAACAGATACGCAGTATTTT. Its protein is CATSGEPFTSTDTQYF.

The gene calls are TRBV15 and TRBJ1-1; possible D gene TRBD1, 5 bases. Trimming shortened V by 0 bases and J by 11 bases, and 13 bases separated the two germline ends. Germline-derived CDR1 and CDR2 are LNHNV and YYDKDF (reference sequence). This CDR3 is built from 13 residues. The CDR3 reads CATSRDRVGGAFF. As DNA, the CDR3 is TGTGCCACCAGCAGAGATCGGGTGGGGGGTGCTTTCTTT.

This rearrangement joins TRBV6-6 to TRBJ1-1; 7 bases fit TRBD1. CDR3 size: 14 residues. J lost 6 bases, V lost 0 bases, and 4 bases had no gene match. CDR1 is MNHNY and CDR2 is SVGAGI in the germline V gene (reference sequence). The CDR3 here is CASSYSGGKAEAFF. CDR3 bases: TGTGCCAGCAGTTACTCAGGGGGCAAGGCTGAAGCTTTCTTT.

This sequence joins TRBV2 and TRBJ1-4; D call uncertain. CDR1 is SNHLY and CDR2 is FYNNEI in the germline V gene. Between the trimmed V and J ends, which lost 6 bases and 4 bases, there was a span of 15 bases. The CDR3 length is 15 residues. CDR3 coding DNA: TGTGCCAGCAGCGTCGTCCGGGAGAGTAATGAAAAACTGTTTTTT. It translates to CASSVVRESNEKLFF.

Regarding this clone: The junction departs from germline at one end; a sequencing error may be responsible. The chain uses TRBV7-9 and TRBJ2-7; the match to TRBD1 covers 7 bases. Germline values: CDR1 SEHNR, CDR2 FQNEAQ (reference sequence). This CDR3 is built from 13 residues. The CDR3 bases are TGTTCCAGCAGCAGGGGGACAGCCTACGAGCAGTACTTC. Translation gives CSSSRGTAYEQYF.

The V call is TRBV5-1, the J call TRBJ2-7; maybe TRBD1 (5 bases). This CDR3 comprises 14 residues. V lost 6 bases, J lost 0 bases, and 13 bases lay in between. CDR1 and CDR2 from the germline V gene are SGHRS and YFSETQ. The CDR3 DNA is TGCGCCAGCAACCCCAGGGTTAGCTCCTACGAGCAGTACTTC. Its protein is CASNPRVSSYEQYF.

J is TRBJ1-1 and V is TRBV19; no definite D call. This CDR3 is 17 amino acids long. The V and J ends lost 4 bases and 3 bases respectively, with 21 bases between them. CDR1 and CDR2 from the germline V gene are LNHDA and SQIVND (reference sequence). CDR3 bases: TGTGCCAGTAGTACCCGGGGAGGGCGAAAACGGGACACTGAAGCTTTCTTT. Amino acid sequence: CASSTRGGRKRDTEAFF.

In DNA form, the CDR3 reads TGTGCCGGACTTCTAGCGGCAACTTACAATGAGCAGTTCTTC. Its translation: CAGLLAATYNEQFF. The chain combines TRBV30 with TRBJ2-1; 7 nucleotides align to TRBD2. This CDR3 is built from 14 residues. The V segment lost 8 bases and the J segment 4 bases; nucleotides outside the gene matches: 11. Germline V CDR1 and CDR2: GTSNPN, SVGIG (reference sequence).

V and J are TRBV7-9 and TRBJ2-6; TRBD1 might be the D (5 bases). From germline, CDR1 is SEHNR and CDR2 FQNEAQ (reference sequence). CDR3 length equals 17 residues. Trimming left V 2 bases short and J 0 bases short, with 11 bases between. CDR3 sequence: CASSLLGQISGANVLTF. The CDR3 bases are TGTGCCAGCAGCTTACTCGGACAAATCTCTGGGGCCAACGTCCTGACTTTC.

The chain combines TRBV7-6 with TRBJ2-7, with 8 bases matching TRBD2. The CDR3 length is 15 residues. V dropped 5 bases and J dropped 4; count of bases not matched to a gene: 10. Germline V lookup: CDR1 SGHVS, CDR2 FNYEAQ. CDR3 amino acids: CASSRREGLLYEQYF. CDR3 bases: TGTGCCAGCAGCCGTCGGGAGGGCCTATTGTACGAGCAGTACTTC.

The chain couples TRBV6-1 to TRBJ2-3, with TRBD1 identical over 7 bases. The CDR3 is 15 amino acids. In germline, CDR1 is MNHNS, CDR2 SASEGT. The V and J ends lost 7 bases and 0 bases, in that order; junction bases with no gene match: 7. The CDR3 DNA follows: TGTGCCAGCAACGCTCAGGGGGTTAGCACAGATACGCAGTATTTT. Translated, it gives CASNAQGVSTDTQYF.

The chain employs TRBV28 and TRBJ1-3, with 8 bases lining up with TRBD1. Looked up from germline, CDR1 is MDHEN and CDR2 is SYDVKM. V was pared by 3 bases and J by 4 bases, with 8 bases of the junction left unmatched. The CDR3 loop spans 16 amino acids. CDR3 bases: TGTGCCAGCAGTTTCGCGCCAACAGGGGGAGGAAACACCATATATTTT. Translating gives CASSFAPTGGGNTIYF.

V gene TRBV5-1 combines with J gene TRBJ2-1; possible D gene TRBD1, 6 bases. The V end lost 3 bases, the J end lost 4 bases, and 14 bases lay between the germline ends. Germline V gene sequence: CDR1 SGHRS, CDR2 YFSETQ. This CDR3 spans 15 amino acids. The CDR3 DNA follows: TGCGCCAGCAGCTCACCGGGACAAACATACAATGAGCAGTTCTTC. Amino acid sequence: CASSSPGQTYNEQFF.

The chain recombines TRBV6-1 with TRBJ2-3; D is unclear. Looked up from germline, CDR1 is MNHNS and CDR2 is SASEGT. The CDR3 sequence is 13 residues long. Trimming removed 2 bases from V and 3 bases from J, with 6 bases in between. CDR3 sequence: CASSESRTDTQYF. CDR3 in DNA: TGTGCCAGCAGTGAAAGCCGGACAGATACGCAGTATTTT.

The gene calls are TRBV7-3 and TRBJ2-1; 10 bases match TRBD2. J lost 7 bases, V lost 2 bases, and 8 bases had no gene match. Germline V gene data show CDR1 as SGHTA and CDR2 as FQGTGA. The CDR3 loop spans 16 amino acids. The CDR3 bases are TGTGCCAGCAGCTTATTTCCGAGCGGGAGGGCGAATGAGCAGTTCTTC. Protein product: CASSLFPSGRANEQFF.

The V gene is TRBV5-4, the J gene TRBJ2-7; maybe TRBD2 (6 bases). Germline V gene lookup returns CDR1 SGHNT and CDR2 YYREEE (reference sequence). The CDR3 contains 14 residues. V was clipped by 2 bases and J by 3 bases, with 12 bases between them. This CDR3 is CASSLREWSYEQYF. CDR3 DNA sequence: TGTGCCAGCAGCTTACGGGAGTGGAGCTACGAGCAGTACTTC.

The V and J genes are TRBV7-9 and TRBJ2-2; the D gene is possibly TRBD2 (6 bases). Trimming removed 1 base from V and 4 bases from J, with 7 bases in between. Germline V gives CDR1 SEHNR, CDR2 FQNEAQ (reference sequence). The CDR3 totals 14 residues. The CDR3 here is CASSLVGGTGELFF. The CDR3 nucleotides are TGTGCCAGCAGCTTAGTGGGGGGCACCGGGGAGCTGTTTTTT.

The chain uses TRBV28 and TRBJ2-5; 7 nucleotides agree with TRBD2. The CDR3 totals 13 residues. Germline V lookup: CDR1 MDHEN, CDR2 SYDVKM. V lost 5 bases and J lost 5; bases outside the gene matches: 5. DNA for the CDR3: TGTGCCAGCAGTAGCGGGGTGATGGAGACCCAGTACTTC. Amino acids: CASSSGVMETQYF.

This clone was found once. The genes are TRBV7-9 and TRBJ2-7, with 8 bases that match TRBD2. V shed 5 bases and J 2 bases; nucleotides not matched to a gene: 8. The CDR3 has 15 residues. Germline loops: CDR1 SEHNR, CDR2 FQNEAQ (reference sequence). CDR3 bases: TGTGCCAGCAGCAACGGGACTAGAGCTACCTACGAGCAGTACTTC. This codes for CASSNGTRATYEQYF.

This clone was seen once. The V gene is TRBV10-2, the J gene TRBJ2-1; TRBD1 agrees at 8 bases. Germline V gives CDR1 WSHSY, CDR2 SAAADI. Trimming took 3 bases from V and 4 from J; bases not matched to a gene: 5. The CDR3 loop spans 15 amino acids. For the CDR3, the DNA is TGCGCCAGCAGTGACACGGGACAGGCGTACAATGAGCAGTTCTTC. Translated: CASSDTGQAYNEQFF.

DNA for the CDR3: TGTGCCAGCAGCTTGAGGGGGCTGACCCAGTACTTC. Translated: CASSLRGLTQYF. The chain recombines TRBV28 with TRBJ2-5; 7 positions match TRBD1. The V gene end was trimmed by 6 bases and the J gene end by 7 bases; junction bases not matched to a gene: 5. CDR3 size: 12 residues. Germline V gives CDR1 MDHEN, CDR2 SYDVKM.